Listed here are 5 T cell receptor beta chains from one sample, sequenced in a study of cytotoxic CD8 clonotypes in ibrutinib-treated CLL (dated by TCRdb to 2020 to 2022). Library construction relied on the immunoSEQ multiplex PCR assay. TCRdb carries this immuneACCESS record with in-frame sequences only. Its versions omit some clonotypes, under half of them owing to an unresolved V gene in the studies checked, with the rest unexplained. The sample table lists tens of thousands of clones, around three quarters of them with a count of one. The ten largest clonotypes hold approximately 50% of the sample. The time point tag for this specimen amounts to: approximately 25 months on ibrutinib. Specimen: PBMCs, collected after 24 months of ibrutinib treatment. All receptors come from a human donor with chronic lymphocytic leukemia.

This clone was seen a handful of times. The genes are TRBV19 and TRBJ1-1; D not resolved. CDR1 is LNHDA and CDR2 is SQIVND in the germline V gene (reference sequence). The CDR3 consists of 14 residues. With 3 bases removed from V and 2 bases from J, the gap between germline ends came to 10 bases. The CDR3 nucleotides are TGTGCCAGTAGTATGGCAGGAACCAACACTGAAGCTTTCTTT. It specifies CASSMAGTNTEAFF.

The chain couples TRBV7-9 to TRBJ2-5; TRBD2 matches at 7 bases. The CDR3 loop spans 14 amino acids. V gave up 6 bases and J gave up 3 bases; unmatched junction bases: 7. The germline V gene encodes CDR1 SEHNR and CDR2 FQNEAQ (reference sequence). CDR3 sequence: CASRPGGGEETQYF. The CDR3 coding sequence is TGTGCCAGCAGGCCTGGGGGGGGGGAAGAGACCCAGTACTTC.

The chain links TRBV28 to TRBJ2-3; D gene unclear. The CDR3 is 12 residues long. Germline V CDR1 and CDR2: MDHEN, SYDVKM. V lost 6 bases, J lost 6 bases, and 10 bases lay in between. Here the CDR3 DNA reads TGTGCCAGCAGCCACCCCGGGGATACGCAGTATTTT. Translating it yields CASSHPGDTQYF.

This clone was detected a few times. The CDR3 sequence: CASSLLAGAYGYTF. DNA for the CDR3: TGTGCCAGCAGTTTATTGGCAGGGGCCTATGGCTACACCTTC. This chain links TRBV28 with TRBJ1-2; D perhaps matches TRBD1 (6 bases). Trimming shortened V by 1 base and J by 4 bases, and 10 bases separated the two germline ends. Germline V gene sequence: CDR1 MDHEN, CDR2 SYDVKM. The CDR3 runs 14 residues.

The chain carries TRBV28 and TRBJ1-1; TRBD1 agrees at 10 bases. V gave up 2 bases and J gave up 7 bases; unmatched junction bases: 7. Germline V gene data show CDR1 as MDHEN and CDR2 as SYDVKM. The CDR3 sequence is 15 residues long. CDR3 amino acids: CASSLVDRGLGEAFF. CDR3 bases: TGTGCCAGCAGTTTAGTGGACAGGGGGTTAGGTGAAGCTTTCTTT.